These 18 T cell receptor beta chains share one sample of origin, sequenced in a study of CD8 T cells in Susac syndrome. Roughly 0.45 to 1 ug RNA was reverse transcribed with random hexamers. TCRdb re-analysed the immunoSEQ multiplex PCR reads in MiXCR, keeping a single row per CDR3 protein. The sample has more than 200,000 distinct CDR3 sequences, 93% seen once; the top ten hold 0.06% to 0.08%. Material: CD4+ T cells from PBMCs. The receptors were sampled from a human donor with multiple sclerosis.

This sequence joins TRBV15 and TRBJ2-2; no definite D call. V was shortened by 0 bases and J by 4 bases, with 12 bases between the two germline ends. The CDR3 spans 16 residues. From germline, CDR1 is LNHNV and CDR2 YYDKDF (reference sequence). The CDR3 DNA reads as TGTGCCACCAGCAGAGATATCGCTACTTCCACCGGGGAGCTGTTTTTT. Translation: CATSRDIATSTGELFF.

The genes are TRBV20-1 and TRBJ2-2; 10 bases line up with TRBD1. Germline-derived CDR1 and CDR2 are DFQATT and SNEGSKA (reference sequence). The V and J ends lost 6 bases and 2 bases, in that order; junction bases with no gene match: 3. The CDR3 covers 14 residues. Here the CDR3 reads CSAPTGGNTGELFF. The DNA of the CDR3 is TGCAGTGCGCCGACAGGGGGCAACACCGGGGAGCTGTTTTTT.

The chain has TRBV6-6 and TRBJ2-1; D uncertain. The germline V and J ends were trimmed by 7 bases and 12 bases, with 13 bases remaining between them. Germline lookup yields CDR1 MNHNY and CDR2 SVGAGI (reference sequence). CDR3 size: 11 residues. Here the CDR3 reads CASTYSWAQFF. DNA for the CDR3: TGTGCCAGCACGTACAGTTGGGCGCAGTTCTTC.

The chain combines TRBV18 with TRBJ2-3; 12 bases align to TRBD2. CDR3 length equals 16 residues. Germline trimming cut 5 bases from V and 5 bases from J; bases unmatched to any gene: 8. The germline CDR1 and CDR2 sequences are KGHSH and LQKENI. The CDR3 DNA follows: TGTGCCAGCTCATCCCTAGCGGGAGGGCCTCGAGATACGCAGTATTTT. This sequence encodes CASSSLAGGPRDTQYF.

This rearrangement joins TRBV19 to TRBJ1-1; tentative D call: TRBD1 (5 bases). Germline assignment: CDR1 LNHDA and CDR2 SQIVND (reference sequence). The CDR3 covers 15 residues. Trimming left V 3 bases short and J 5 bases short, with 16 bases between. The CDR3: CASSIQAGAKTEAFF. Here the CDR3 DNA reads TGTGCCAGTAGTATCCAGGCTGGGGCCAAGACTGAAGCTTTCTTT. Full variable domain (remainder filled in from reference TRBV19 and TRBJ1-1): DGGITQSPKYLFRKEGQNVTLSCEQNLNHDAMYWYRQDPGQGLRLIYYSQIVNDFQKGDIAEGYSVSREKKESFPLTVTSAQKNPTAFYLCASSIQAGAKTEAFFGQGTRLTVV.

This chain uses TRBV9 with TRBJ2-7; 12 bases fit TRBD1. The germline V gene has CDR1 SGDLS and CDR2 YYNGEE. V lost 3 bases to trimming and J lost 7 bases; unmatched junction nucleotides: 11. There are 16 residues in the CDR3. The CDR3 region has the DNA TGTGCCAGCAGCGCCGGTGTGGGGACAGGGGGCTCGGAGCAGTACTTC. Translated, it gives CASSAGVGTGGSEQYF.

This CDR3 is CASQRPLGNYGYTF. CDR3 sequence (DNA): TGTGCCAGCCAGCGGCCACTAGGGAACTATGGCTACACCTTC. The chain joins TRBV11-2 to TRBJ1-2; no firm D call. Trimming left V 8 bases short and J 2 bases short, with 15 bases between. CDR3 length: 14 amino acids. Germline CDR1 SGHAT, CDR2 FQNNGV.

The table lists this clonotype with a count of one. The chain couples TRBV6-1 to TRBJ2-3; 11 nucleotides match TRBD2. The germline gives CDR1 MNHNS, CDR2 SASEGT. CDR3 length equals 21 residues. After removal of 6 bases from V and 0 bases from J, the junction contained 20 bases not matched to a gene. The chain's CDR3 is CASSPLAGTSGRIGSTDTQYF. The CDR3 coding sequence is TGTGCCAGCAGCCCGCTTGCCGGGACTAGCGGCCGCATTGGGAGCACAGATACGCAGTATTTT.

This clonotype was counted a single time. The genes are TRBV5-8 and TRBJ1-4, with D perhaps TRBD1 (6 bases). Deletions cut 5 bases from V and 3 bases from J, with 8 bases between. The germline gives CDR1 SGHTS, CDR2 YDEGEE. The CDR3 is 13 residues long. This CDR3 reads CASRRGANEKLFF. The DNA for the CDR3 is TGTGCCAGCAGGAGGGGGGCTAATGAAAAACTGTTTTTT.

This clonotype was detected once. The chain couples TRBV2 to TRBJ1-2; no reliable D call. V dropped 6 bases and J dropped 4 bases, with 9 bases sitting between them. The V gene's germline CDR1 is SNHLY and CDR2 FYNNEI. The CDR3 is 12 amino acids. The CDR3 is CASRAGGYGYTF. CDR3 coding DNA: TGTGCCAGCAGGGCAGGCGGCTATGGCTACACCTTC.

The V call is TRBV20-1, the J call TRBJ2-2; TRBD1 matches at 8 bases. The length of the CDR3 is 15 residues. The junction had 5 bases not matched to a gene; V was cut back by 5 bases and J by 0 bases. Germline V gene data show CDR1 as DFQATT and CDR2 as SNEGSKA (reference sequence). CDR3 in DNA: TGCAGTGCTGAAGACAGGGGCCCGAACACCGGGGAGCTGTTTTTT. Its translation: CSAEDRGPNTGELFF.

Worth noting for this clonotype: The junction shows a germline mismatch at one end, possibly a read error. J is TRBJ1-2 and V is TRBV3-1; D not resolved. Germline V gives CDR1 LGHDT, CDR2 YNNKEL (reference sequence). This CDR3 spans 14 amino acids. CDR3 residues: CASSRREGWTGYTF. The CDR3 nucleotides are TGTGCCAGTAGCCGCCGAGAGGGTTGGACTGGCTACACCTTC.

A few counts support this clonotype. The chain has TRBV6-6 and TRBJ1-3; no firm D call. V was shortened by 6 bases and J by 0 bases, with 3 bases between the two germline ends. CDR1 is MNHNY and CDR2 is SVGAGI in the germline V gene (reference sequence). CDR3 length: 12 amino acids. This CDR3 is CASSPSGNTIYF. The CDR3, as DNA: TGTGCCAGCAGCCCCTCTGGAAACACCATATATTTT.

CDR3 sequence reads: CASTGPPRRTGELFF. DNA of the CDR3: TGCGCCAGCACCGGACCCCCACGGCGAACCGGGGAGCTGTTTTTT. V and J are TRBV23-1 and TRBJ2-2; D gene uncertain. TRBV23-1 belongs to the ORF category, with a function that is uncertain. The CDR3 sequence is 15 residues long. Trimming stripped 7 bases from V and 5 bases from J, with 17 bases between.

The chain employs TRBV25-1 and TRBJ2-1; TRBD2 aligns across 7 bases. The V segment lost 2 bases and the J segment 0 bases; nucleotides outside the gene matches: 1. Germline V lookup: CDR1 MGHDK, CDR2 SYGVNS. The CDR3 consists of 15 residues. The CDR3 DNA follows: TGTGCCAGCAGTGAACCGGGGGGCTCCTACAATGAGCAGTTCTTC. This gives the protein CASSEPGGSYNEQFF.

This chain uses TRBV18 with TRBJ1-2, with 7 bases matching TRBD1. The V and J ends lost 2 bases and 9 bases, in that order; junction bases with no gene match: 3. This CDR3 spans 12 amino acids. Per the germline V gene, CDR1 is KGHSH and CDR2 is LQKENI. For the CDR3, the DNA is TGTGCCAGCTCACCAACAGGGGATAGCTACACCTTC. Its protein product is CASSPTGDSYTF.

This clonotype was recorded only once. DNA for the CDR3: TGTGCCAGCGCCCCGAACAGCGGGGAAGAGACCCAGTACTTC. It yields the protein CASAPNSGEETQYF. V and J are TRBV7-3 and TRBJ2-5; 7 nucleotides align to TRBD2. This CDR3 region has 14 residues. CDR1 and CDR2 from the germline V gene are SGHTA and FQGTGA. V was clipped by 8 bases and J by 3 bases; unmatched bases: 9. The full variable domain, rest sourced from reference TRBV7-3 and TRBJ2-5, is GAGVSQTPSNKVTEKGKYVELRCDPISGHTALYWYRQSLGQGPEFLIYFQGTGAADDSGLPNDRFFAVRPEGSVSTLKIQRTERGDSAVYLCASAPNSGEETQYFGPGTRLLVL.

V usage is TRBV5-6 and J usage is TRBJ2-3, with D possibly being TRBD1 or TRBD2 (5 bases each). The ends were cut back, 2 bases at V and 2 bases at J, with 12 bases in the middle. The V gene's germline CDR1 is SGHDT and CDR2 YYEEEE. The CDR3 totals 15 residues. CDR3 in DNA: TGTGCCAGCAGCTTTGGGGGACGAGTCACAGATACGCAGTATTTT. Encoded protein: CASSFGGRVTDTQYF.